The clone carrying this T cell receptor beta chain has more than one count but fewer than ten. These data originate in a study of patients and donors after allogeneic stem cell transplantation. CDR1 MNHEY and CDR2 SMNVEV come from the germline V gene (reference sequence). The V and J ends lost 6 bases and 0 bases respectively, with 13 bases between them. This CDR3 comprises 15 residues. TCRdb passed the RT-PCR reads through MiXCR, listing each CDR3 protein once. The sample holds about 400,000 distinct CDR3 sequences; roughly 16% are singletons and the top ten take around 7.9%. This receptor was identified in a human donor who was either an allogeneic HSCT recipient or a stem cell or donor lymphocyte infusion donor (not recorded which). It is not recorded whose cells these are; they may come from a transplant donor. The sample taken for sequencing was blood, either unsorted or a sorted T cell fraction (not recorded which). This chain uses TRBV27 with TRBJ2-3; TRBD2 might be the D (6 bases). The CDR3 DNA follows: TGTGCCAGCAGCTACTTTAGCGGCAGCACAGATACGCAGTATTTT. Translating gives CASSYFSGSTDTQYF.